The following is a T cell receptor (beta chain) sequence with its context. This entry belongs to a study of T cell changes during pregnancy in multiple sclerosis. Using immunoSEQ multiplex PCR, the repertoire was profiled, and TCRdb retains in-frame clones only, with some absent. Among about 98,000 clones, about 91% were seen once, and the ten largest hold about 2.3%. CDR3 length: 17 amino acids. Trimming pared 7 bases from V and 1 base from J, leaving 20 bases between. CDR1 MDHEN and CDR2 SYDVKM come from the germline V gene. This clonotype was sampled from a female donor in good health, enrolled as a control in a pregnancy study. The input for sequencing was peripheral blood, taken after pregnancy. The chain recombines TRBV28 with TRBJ1-5, with D perhaps TRBD1 (6 bases). CDR3 protein: CASTPGSWQGSNQPQHF. CDR3 DNA: TGTGCCAGCACCCCCGGTTCTTGGCAGGGGAGCAATCAGCCCCAGCATTTT.